These T cell receptor beta chains were read from a single sample in a study of blood T cell repertoires in COVID-19. The repertoire was sequenced with immunoSEQ multiplex PCR; TCRdb's copy has only in-frame clones and lacks some. The sample lists more than 200,000 clones; more than 75% were seen once. Material: peripheral blood. The source is a woman aged 60-75 years with COVID-19, enrolled during active disease. Each CDR3 is given with its conserved first and last residue. The D gene is left open where the match is weak. Size values are once, few and many counts, or a class for expanded clones, and some rows have none.

>-|TRBJ2-1|TRBD2|15|TRBV9
TGTGCCAGCAGCGTAGAAGCGGGAGGTTACAATGAGCAGTTCTTC
CASSVEAGGYNEQFF
>-|TRBJ1-6|-|15|TRBV3-1/TRBV3-2
TGTGCCAGCAGCTACTCGAGCCGCGAAAATTCACCCCTCCACTTT
CASSYSSRENSPLHF
>-|TRBJ1-5|-|12|TRBV2
TGTGCCAGCAGTGTAGCCTCCCAGCCCCAGCATTTT
CASSVASQPQHF
>many|TRBJ2-2|TRBD1|13|TRBV7-9
TGTGCCAGCAGCTCTCAGGGGGCTGGGGAGCTGTTTTTT
CASSSQGAGELFF
>few|TRBJ1-2|-|15|TRBV5-4
TGTGCCAGCAGCTTCCCTACGCCAGGGATTCCTGGCTACACCTTC
CASSFPTPGIPGYTF
>-|TRBJ1-1|-|14|TRBV18
TGTGCCAGCTCACCACCGGGAGGGAACACTGAAGCTTTCTTT
CASSPPGGNTEAFF
>-|TRBJ1-1|TRBD1|18|TRBV12-5
TGTGCTAGTGGTTGGGATGTCGGACAGGTGGGGGCGAACACTGAAGCTTTCTTT
CASGWDVGQVGANTEAFF
>once|TRBJ2-1|TRBD2|15|TRBV9
TGTGCCAGCAGCTCAAGCGGGAAGGTTCGCAATGAGCAGTTCTTC
CASSSSGKVRNEQFF
>-|TRBJ1-5|-|13|TRBV6-2/TRBV6-3
TGTGCCAGCAGTTCCCCGTCAGGTCAGCCCCAGCATTTT
CASSSPSGQPQHF
>-|TRBJ2-5|-|14|TRBV7-9
TGTGCCAGCAGCTTCGGTGGGGGGTTGGAGACCCAGTACTTC
CASSFGGGLETQYF
>-|TRBJ1-1|TRBD1|15|TRBV2
TGTGCCAGCAGTGCTGGACAGGGGCGGAACACTGAAGCTTTCTTT
CASSAGQGRNTEAFF
>-|TRBJ2-2|-|16|TRBV23-1
TGCGCCAGCAGTCAATCAGCTCGGGGGGCATCCGGGGAGCTGTTTTTT
CASSQSARGASGELFF
>-|TRBJ2-7|TRBD2|13|TRBV28
TGTGCCAGCACCACTAGCGGCGCCTACGAGCAGTACTTC
CASTTSGAYEQYF
>few|TRBJ1-3|-|12|TRBV29-1
TGCAGCGGGAACGGGGAGGGAAACACCATATATTTT
CSGNGEGNTIYF
>-|TRBJ2-3|-|15|TRBV15
TGTGCCACCAGCAGAGATTCGGGAGGCACAGATACGCAGTATTTT
CATSRDSGGTDTQYF
>-|TRBJ1-1|-|12|TRBV19
TGTGCCAGTAGTACCACAGGGCCTGAAGCTTTCTTT
CASSTTGPEAFF
>once|TRBJ2-1|-|13|TRBV28
TGTGCCAGCAGTTCCTCAACTAGGGATGAGCAGTTCTTC
CASSSSTRDEQFF
>-|TRBJ1-5|-|19|TRBV6-1
TGTGCCAGCAGTGAAGCTCACAGGAGACTTATAAATAGCAATCAGCCCCAGCATTTT
CASSEAHRRLINSNQPQHF